The text below deals with one T cell receptor beta chain. The repertoire was sequenced with immunoSEQ multiplex PCR; TCRdb's copy has only in-frame clones and lacks some. This table holds tens of thousands of clones, approximately 84% found once. The record originates from a study of blood T cell repertoires in COVID-19. Across the study: The United States, Italy and Spain supplied acute and convalescent COVID-19 samples. Nucleic acid was either cDNA or gDNA, and it came from T cells, B-cell-depleted T cells, or PBMCs.

CDR1 and CDR2 (germline): MNHEY, SMNVEV (reference sequence). V gave up 3 bases and J gave up 6 bases; unmatched junction bases: 9. There are 17 residues in the CDR3. This chain joins TRBV27 and TRBJ2-1; TRBD2 matches 12 bases. The clonotype was recovered from a human donor in a cohort sampled during active COVID-19. The sample was peripheral blood. The DNA of the CDR3 is TGTGCCAGCAGTTTTTTGTCTAGCGGGGGGGCTGTCAATGAGCAGTTCTTC. Its translation is CASSFLSSGGAVNEQFF.